The following is a T cell receptor beta chain sequence with its context. These data are taken from a study of blood T cell repertoires in COVID-19. Generated by immunoSEQ multiplex PCR, the TCRdb table keeps only in-frame clones and is missing some. Here the sample spans approximately 280,000 clones, roughly 90% being singletons. Germline CDR1 and CDR2: SEHNR and FQNEAQ (reference sequence). V was shortened by 4 bases and J by 3 bases, with 9 bases between the two germline ends. The CDR3 has 13 amino acids. Sequenced sample: peripheral blood. This clonotype originated in a young man with active or convalescent COVID-19. V usage is TRBV7-9 and J usage is TRBJ1-2; the D gene is possibly TRBD1 (6 bases). The CDR3 sequence is CASSSGQHYGYTF. CDR3 nucleotide sequence: TGTGCCAGCAGCTCAGGACAGCACTATGGCTACACCTTC.